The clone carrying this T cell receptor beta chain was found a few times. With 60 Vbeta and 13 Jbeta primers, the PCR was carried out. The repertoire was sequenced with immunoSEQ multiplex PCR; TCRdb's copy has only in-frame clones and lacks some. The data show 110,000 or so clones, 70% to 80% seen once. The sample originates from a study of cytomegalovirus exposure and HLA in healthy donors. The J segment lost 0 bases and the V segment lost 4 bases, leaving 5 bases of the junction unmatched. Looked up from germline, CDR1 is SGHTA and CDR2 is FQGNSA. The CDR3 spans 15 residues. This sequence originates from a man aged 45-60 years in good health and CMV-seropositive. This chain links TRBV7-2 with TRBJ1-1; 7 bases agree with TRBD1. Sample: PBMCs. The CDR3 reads CASSSGQNMNTEAFF. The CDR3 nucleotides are TGTGCCAGCAGCTCGGGACAGAACATGAACACTGAAGCTTTCTTT. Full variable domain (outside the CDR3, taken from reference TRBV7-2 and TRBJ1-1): GAGVSQSPSNKVTEKGKDVELRCDPISGHTALYWYRQSLGQGLEFLIYFQGNSAPDKSGLPSDRFSAERTGGSVSTLTIQRTQQEDSAVYLCASSSGQNMNTEAFFGQGTRLTVV.